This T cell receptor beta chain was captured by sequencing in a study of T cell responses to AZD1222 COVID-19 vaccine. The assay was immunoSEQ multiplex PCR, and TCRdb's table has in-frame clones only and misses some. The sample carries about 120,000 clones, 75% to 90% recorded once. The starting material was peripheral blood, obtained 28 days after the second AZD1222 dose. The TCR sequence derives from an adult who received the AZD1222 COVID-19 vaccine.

CDR3 sequence (DNA): TGTGCCAGCAGTGGTCGTGATGGGGCCAACGTCCTGACTTTC. Amino acid sequence: CASSGRDGANVLTF. The gene calls are TRBV28 and TRBJ2-6; D gene uncertain. Germline-derived CDR1 and CDR2 are MDHEN and SYDVKM. CDR3 length equals 14 residues. V dropped 5 bases and J dropped 3 bases, with 8 bases sitting between them.